This T cell receptor beta chain was captured by sequencing in a study of lymphopenia after photon versus proton radiotherapy. The method was immunoSEQ multiplex PCR; TCRdb's version includes in-frame clones alone and lacks a portion of them. The sample holds around 50,000 clones, 65% to 85% seen once. This CDR3 region has 15 residues. V shed 2 bases, J shed 5 bases, and the junction held 9 bases outside the gene matches. CDR1 SGHDT and CDR2 YYEEEE come from the germline V gene. The chain joins TRBV5-6 to TRBJ2-7; TRBD2 matches 8 bases. The sequences come from peripheral blood, collected from a patient treated with proton-based radiotherapy. The sequence was obtained from a man aged 55-75 years with pancreatic cancer. DNA for the CDR3: TGTGCCAGCAGCTTTCCCGCGGGAGGAGGCCACGAGCAGTACTTC. Protein product: CASSFPAGGGHEQYF.